This T cell receptor beta chain was recorded in a study of technical replicates of blood from four donors. Method: immunoSEQ multiplex PCR; TCRdb's copy keeps in-frame clones and lacks some. This sample has roughly 100,000 clones, with almost 96% found just once. There are 15 residues in the CDR3. From germline, CDR1 is WNHNN and CDR2 SYGVQD (reference sequence). J lost 14 bases, V lost 8 bases, and 17 bases had no gene match. The chain couples TRBV10-1 to TRBJ1-6, with 8 bases matching TRBD1. Specimen: T cells isolated from PBMCs. The TCR was taken from a human donor in good health. The DNA for the CDR3 is TGCGCCAGCTCGGGTCAATGGACAGGGCCTTTCACCCTCCACTTT. It specifies CASSGQWTGPFTLHF.